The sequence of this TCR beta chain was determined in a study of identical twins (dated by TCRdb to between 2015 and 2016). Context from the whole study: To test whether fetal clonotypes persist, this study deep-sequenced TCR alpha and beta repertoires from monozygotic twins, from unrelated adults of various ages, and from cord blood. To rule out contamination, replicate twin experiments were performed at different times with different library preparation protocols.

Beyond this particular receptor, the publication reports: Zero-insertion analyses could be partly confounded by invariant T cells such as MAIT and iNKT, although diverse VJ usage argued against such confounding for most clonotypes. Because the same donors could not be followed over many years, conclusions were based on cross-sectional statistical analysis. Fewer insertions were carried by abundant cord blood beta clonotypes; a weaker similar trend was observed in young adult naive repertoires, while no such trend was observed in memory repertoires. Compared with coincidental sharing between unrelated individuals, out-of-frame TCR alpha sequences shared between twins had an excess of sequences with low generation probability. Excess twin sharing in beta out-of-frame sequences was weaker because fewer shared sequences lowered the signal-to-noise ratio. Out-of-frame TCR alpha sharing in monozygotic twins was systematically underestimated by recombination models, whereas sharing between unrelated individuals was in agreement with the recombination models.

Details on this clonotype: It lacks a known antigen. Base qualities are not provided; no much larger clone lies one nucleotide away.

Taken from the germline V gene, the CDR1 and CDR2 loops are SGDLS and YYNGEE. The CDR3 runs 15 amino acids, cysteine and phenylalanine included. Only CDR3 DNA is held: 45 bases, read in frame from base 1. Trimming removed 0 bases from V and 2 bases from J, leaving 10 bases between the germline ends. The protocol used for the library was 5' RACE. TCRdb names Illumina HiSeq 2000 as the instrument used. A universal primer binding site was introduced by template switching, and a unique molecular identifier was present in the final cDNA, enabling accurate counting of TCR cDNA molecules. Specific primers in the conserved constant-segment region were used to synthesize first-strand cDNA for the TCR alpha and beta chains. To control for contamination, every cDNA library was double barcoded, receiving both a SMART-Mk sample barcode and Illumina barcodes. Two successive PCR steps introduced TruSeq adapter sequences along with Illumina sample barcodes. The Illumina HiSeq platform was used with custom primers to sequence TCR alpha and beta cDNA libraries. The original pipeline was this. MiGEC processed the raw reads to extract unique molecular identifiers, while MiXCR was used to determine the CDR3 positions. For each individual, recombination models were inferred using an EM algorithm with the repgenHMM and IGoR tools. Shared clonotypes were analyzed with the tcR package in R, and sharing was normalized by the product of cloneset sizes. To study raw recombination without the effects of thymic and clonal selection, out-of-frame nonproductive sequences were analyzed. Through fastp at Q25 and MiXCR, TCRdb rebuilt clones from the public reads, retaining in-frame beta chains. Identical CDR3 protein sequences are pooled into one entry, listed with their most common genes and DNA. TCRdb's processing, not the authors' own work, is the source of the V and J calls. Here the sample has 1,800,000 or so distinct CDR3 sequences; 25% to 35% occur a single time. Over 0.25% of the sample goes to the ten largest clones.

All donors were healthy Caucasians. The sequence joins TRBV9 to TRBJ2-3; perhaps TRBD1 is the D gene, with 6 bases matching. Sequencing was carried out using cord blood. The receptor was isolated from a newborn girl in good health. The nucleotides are TGTGCCAGCAGCGTAGTGGGACACCTCACAGATACGCAGTATTTT. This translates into CASSVVGHLTDTQYF.